A single sample gave rise to the 24 T cell receptor beta chains below, sequenced in a study of breast tumors, draining lymph nodes, adjacent tissues. TCRdb itself ran the multiplex PCR reads through MiXCR, one entry per CDR3 protein. Of some 230,000 distinct CDR3 sequences in the sample, less than 40% were seen once. Breast cancer patients provided tissue from their axillary draining lymph nodes. The sample taken for sequencing was axillary lymph node tissue. These receptors all come from a female donor with breast cancer. Some clones in this sample may be carry-over from other donors' samples.

The DNA of the CDR3 is TGTGCCAGCAGGAGGGGGCTAAGAGAGACCCAGTACTTC. Residues: CASRRGLRETQYF. The rearrangement joins TRBV2 to TRBJ2-5; 7 bases match TRBD1. J was trimmed by 4 bases and V by 6 bases; bases with no gene match: 5. The germline gives CDR1 SNHLY, CDR2 FYNNEI. The CDR3 spans 13 residues.

This clonotype came up many times. V is TRBV7-2 and J is TRBJ2-6, with D possibly TRBD1 on 5 matching bases. Trimming took 4 bases from V and 2 from J, leaving 12 bases between them. From germline, CDR1 is SGHTA and CDR2 FQGNSA. The CDR3 extends over 16 amino acids. The CDR3 loop reads CASSSTGFAGANVLTF. The CDR3 DNA is TGTGCCAGCAGCTCTACAGGTTTTGCTGGGGCCAACGTCCTGACTTTC.

This clonotype has at least ten counts. The genes are TRBV6-5 and TRBJ2-7, with TRBD1 matching over 7 bases. V lost 3 bases, J lost 2 bases, and 4 bases stayed unmatched. Germline V gives CDR1 MNHEY, CDR2 SVGAGI. The CDR3 is made up of 14 amino acids. CDR3 sequence: CASSYLGQTYEQYF. In DNA form, the CDR3 reads TGTGCCAGCAGTTATCTGGGACAGACCTACGAGCAGTACTTC.

This clonotype was picked up many times. The CDR3 here is CATSLYTGLMDTGELFF. The CDR3 DNA is TGTGCCACCAGCTTATATACAGGGTTAATGGACACCGGGGAGCTGTTTTTT. This chain connects TRBV15 to TRBJ2-2; D may be TRBD1 (6 bases). Trimming pared 5 bases from V and 3 bases from J, leaving 19 bases between. The germline V gene has CDR1 LNHNV and CDR2 YYDKDF (reference sequence). CDR3 length: 17 residues.

This clonotype was counted at least ten times. This sequence joins TRBV12-3 or TRBV12-4 and TRBJ1-6; D uncertain. This CDR3 is built from 12 residues. V gave up 6 bases and J gave up 13 bases, with 13 bases separating them. The CDR3 protein is CASSLTARPLHF. The DNA of the CDR3 is TGTGCCAGCAGCCTAACAGCCAGGCCCCTCCACTTT.

This clonotype was observed at least ten times. The chain employs TRBV5-1 and TRBJ2-1; 12 bases line up with TRBD2. CDR1 and CDR2 from the germline V gene are SGHRS and YFSETQ. CDR3 length equals 17 residues. V trimming: 4 bases; J trimming: 6 bases; junction bases outside the gene matches: 11. In DNA form, the CDR3 reads TGCGCCAGCAGCAAGGACATCCGACTAGCGGGAGTCAATGAGCAGTTCTTC. Protein product: CASSKDIRLAGVNEQFF.

V gene TRBV4-1 combines with J gene TRBJ1-3; D call uncertain. Per germline, CDR1 MGHRA and CDR2 YSYEKL. The length of the CDR3 is 15 residues. V was shortened by 3 bases and J by 0 bases, with 9 bases between the two germline ends. The CDR3 DNA is TGCGCCAGCAGCCATTATGCCAACTCTGGAAACACCATATATTTT. It codes for CASSHYANSGNTIYF.

There are many counts of this clonotype. The V call is TRBV4-1, the J call TRBJ2-1; 8 bases are a match to TRBD2. This CDR3 is built from 14 residues. Per the germline V gene, CDR1 is MGHRA and CDR2 is YSYEKL. J gave up 8 bases and V 2 bases, and 5 bases lay outside the gene matches. CDR3 DNA: TGCGCCAGCAGCCAACAGGGACTAGACCATGAGCAGTTCTTC. The encoded protein is CASSQQGLDHEQFF.

This CDR3 reads CATSGGQVSYNEQFF. In DNA form, the CDR3 reads TGTGCCACCAGTGGTGGTCAGGTATCCTACAATGAGCAGTTCTTC. The chain is built from TRBV24-1 and TRBJ2-1, with D unclear. The germline V gene has CDR1 KGHDR and CDR2 SFDVKD. The CDR3 is 15 amino acids. V was clipped by 5 bases and J by 1 base, with 11 bases between them.

At least ten counts were recorded for this clonotype. This chain uses TRBV11-3 with TRBJ2-2; no reliable D call. The germline gives CDR1 SGHNT, CDR2 YENEEA. V was clipped by 6 bases and J by 7 bases, with 12 bases between them. There are 13 residues in the CDR3. The CDR3 DNA sequence: TGTGCCAGCAGTCAGCCGGGTGACGGGGAGCTGTTTTTT. Its translation: CASSQPGDGELFF.

A remark on this clonotype: A read error may be the cause here, since a much bigger clone is one base away. The rearrangement joins TRBV11-2 to TRBJ2-7, with a possible D match to TRBD2 (5 bases). The CDR3 covers 16 residues. Germline V gene data show CDR1 as SGHAT and CDR2 as FQNNGV. Written as DNA, the CDR3 is TGTGCCAGCGGCTTAGAAAGAGGAGTTCCCCCGGGGGAGCAGTACTTC. It translates to CASGLERGVPPGEQYF. The variable domain in full, with the rest retrieved from reference TRBV11-2 and TRBJ2-7, is EAGVAQSPRYKIIEKRQSVAFWCNPISGHATLYWYQQILGQGPKLLIQFQNNGVVDDSQLPKDRFSAERLKGVDSTLKIQPAKLEDSAVYLCASGLERGVPPGEQYFGPGTRLTVT.

This clonotype has a count of ten or more. The chain carries TRBV9 and TRBJ1-3; D not certain. In germline, CDR1 is SGDLS, CDR2 YYNGEE. Trimming took off 0 bases at V and 3 bases at J, with 7 bases between the two ends. The CDR3 spans 14 residues. The CDR3 region is CASSVGQLGNTIYF. CDR3 nucleotides: TGTGCCAGCAGCGTAGGCCAGCTTGGAAACACCATATATTTT.

This clonotype was counted at least ten times. This rearrangement joins TRBV9 to TRBJ2-3; D unresolved. This CDR3 spans 13 amino acids. Germline lookup yields CDR1 SGDLS and CDR2 YYNGEE. V dropped 0 bases and J dropped 2 bases, with 4 bases sitting between them. The CDR3 nucleotides are TGTGCCAGCAGCGTAGTTGACACAGATACGCAGTATTTT. This sequence encodes CASSVVDTDTQYF.

The CDR3 nucleotides read TGTGCCAGCAGCTCCAGGGTTACGACTGAAGCTTTCTTT. Translating gives CASSSRVTTEAFF. The V call is TRBV4-2, the J call TRBJ1-1, with a tentative D call TRBD1 (5 bases). The V end lost 5 bases, the J end lost 5 bases, and 12 bases lay between the germline ends. The CDR3 is made up of 13 amino acids. Germline values: CDR1 LGHNA, CDR2 YNFKEQ.

Ten or more counts support this clonotype. J is TRBJ1-5 and V is TRBV20-1; TRBD1 is a possible D gene (5 bases). With 3 bases removed from V and 2 bases from J, the gap between germline ends came to 11 bases. This CDR3 has 14 residues. The germline V gene encodes CDR1 DFQATT and CDR2 SNEGSKA (reference sequence). The CDR3: CSASEGFRNQPQHF. The CDR3 nucleotides read TGCAGTGCTAGTGAGGGGTTCCGCAATCAGCCCCAGCATTTT.

This clonotype was seen just once. The chain joins TRBV7-9 to TRBJ1-4, with D tentatively TRBD1 (5 bases). The CDR3 totals 16 residues. The germline CDR1 and CDR2 sequences are SEHNR and FQNEAQ (reference sequence). V was pared by 4 bases and J by 7 bases, with 19 bases between. CDR3: CASSSRGDSGGEKLFF. CDR3 in DNA: TGTGCCAGCAGCTCGAGGGGTGATTCCGGGGGTGAAAAACTGTTTTTT.

This clonotype has ten or more counts. The rearrangement uses TRBV14 and TRBJ1-2; D uncertain. V was trimmed by 0 bases and J by 3 bases, leaving 5 bases between them. The CDR3 spans 13 residues. Germline CDR1 is SGHDN and CDR2 is FVKESK. This CDR3 reads CASSQERDYGYTF. In DNA form, the CDR3 reads TGTGCCAGCAGCCAAGAAAGGGACTATGGCTACACCTTC.

This clonotype was observed a few times. Given a much more abundant clone one base away, this may be a read error. J is TRBJ2-3 and V is TRBV20-1, with TRBD2 matching over 8 bases. The CDR3 extends over 14 amino acids. Germline lookup yields CDR1 DFQATT and CDR2 SNEGSKA (reference sequence). DNA of the CDR3: TGCAGTGCTAGCGGGAGGGGACCCACAGCTACGCAGTATTTT. Translating gives CSASGRGPTATQYF.

In its sample, this clonotype was seen many times. The chain couples TRBV9 to TRBJ1-5; a possible D gene is TRBD1 (5 bases). With 3 bases removed from V and 5 bases from J, the gap between germline ends came to 15 bases. This CDR3 has 15 residues. Germline assignment: CDR1 SGDLS and CDR2 YYNGEE. The CDR3 DNA follows: TGTGCCAGCAGCGCGGGGGGAGAGATCGATCAGCCCCAGCATTTT. Translation gives CASSAGGEIDQPQHF.

The CDR3 is CSATLPGSGDYEQYNEQFF. The CDR3 DNA reads as TGCAGTGCGACCCTTCCGGGGAGTGGGGACTACGAGCAGTACAATGAGCAGTTCTTC. The V call is TRBV20-1, the J call TRBJ2-1; TRBD2 matches 7 bases. Germline-derived CDR1 and CDR2 are DFQATT and SNEGSKA (reference sequence). Trimming at V came to 6 bases and at J to 4 bases, leaving 24 bases not matched to a gene. There are 19 residues in the CDR3.

At least ten counts were recorded for this clonotype. The chain recombines TRBV7-2 with TRBJ2-5, with D perhaps given as TRBD1 or TRBD2 (5 bases each). CDR3 size: 13 residues. The ends were cut back, 10 bases at V and 5 bases at J, with 17 bases in the middle. Germline lookup yields CDR1 SGHTA and CDR2 FQGNSA. As DNA, the CDR3 is TGTGCCACAGCCTTCGTCAGGGAGGAGACCCAGTACTTC. Translated, it gives CATAFVREETQYF.

Notes on this clonotype: Since a much larger clone is just one base distant, this may be a read error. The chain links TRBV11-2 to TRBJ2-2; D not resolved. Deletions cut 5 bases from V and 4 bases from J, with 14 bases between. The CDR3 length is 15 residues. Germline CDR1 reads SGHAT; CDR2 reads FQNNGV. The CDR3 nucleotides are TGTGCCAGCAGCCCAAGGGTCGGCACCACCGGGGAGCTGTTTTTT. Encoded protein: CASSPRVGTTGELFF. Based on the CDR3 plus reference TRBV11-2 and TRBJ2-2, the full variable domain is EAGVAQSPRYKIIEKRQSVAFWCNPISGHATLYWYQQILGQGPKLLIQFQNNGVVDDSQLPKDRFSAERLKGVDSTLKIQPAKLEDSAVYLCASSPRVGTTGELFFGEGSRLTVL.

Regarding this clonotype: An end of the junction does not agree with germline; a read error may underlie this. The chain joins TRBV6-4 to TRBJ2-3; 9 nucleotides agree with TRBD2. Germline V gene lookup returns CDR1 MRHNA and CDR2 SNTAGT. The CDR3 spans 17 residues. The DNA of the CDR3 is TGCGCCAGCAGTCAGCGGGGGGTTTCGGCGGTCCCGGATACGCAGTATTTT. Translating it yields CASSQRGVSAVPDTQYF.

The rearrangement joins TRBV11-2 to TRBJ2-1; 13 bases fit TRBD2. V trimming: 4 bases; J trimming: 9 bases; junction bases outside the gene matches: 12. Germline V CDR1 and CDR2: SGHAT, FQNNGV. CDR3 length: 17 residues. CDR3 region: CASSYKAGLAGFFEQFF. CDR3 nucleotide sequence: TGTGCCAGCAGCTACAAAGCGGGACTAGCGGGATTTTTTGAGCAGTTCTTC.